This is a list of T cell receptor beta chains from one sample in a study of shared clonotypes between healthy human individuals. Sequenced by immunoSEQ multiplex PCR; TCRdb stores in-frame clones only, minus some. The table includes some 1,400,000 clones, roughly 96% detected once. The sequenced sample consisted of naive CD4+ T cells sorted from blood. These receptors originate from a man aged 30 to 39 in good health. The CDR3 runs from the conserved cysteine through the conserved F or W. D genes are given only for firm matches. Expanded clones are given a class, and other clones once, few, many or no size at all.

size: NA; V: TRBV11-2; D: TRBD2; J: TRBJ2-7; CDR3: CASSLGTSGRFSYEQYF; DNA: TGTGCCAGCAGCTTAGGGACTAGCGGGAGGTTCTCCTACGAGCAGTACTTC
size: NA; V: TRBV6-5; D: NA; J: TRBJ2-3; CDR3: CASSYFGVSSDTQYF; DNA: TGTGCCAGCAGTTACTTCGGGGTTTCATCCGATACGCAGTATTTT
size: NA; V: TRBV11-2; D: NA; J: TRBJ2-5; CDR3: CASSPIEQGGRETQYF; DNA: TGTGCCAGCAGCCCGATCGAGCAGGGTGGTCGAGAGACCCAGTACTTC
size: NA; V: TRBV7-8; D: TRBD1; J: TRBJ1-5; CDR3: CASSSGTGGNQPQHF; DNA: TGTGCCAGCAGCTCGGGGACAGGGGGCAATCAGCCCCAGCATTTT
size: NA; V: TRBV10-3; D: NA; J: TRBJ1-5; CDR3: CAIGKQSNQPQHF; DNA: TGTGCCATCGGAAAACAAAGCAATCAGCCCCAGCATTTT
size: NA; V: TRBV7-9; D: NA; J: TRBJ2-3; CDR3: CASSLGTPGDTQYF; DNA: TGTGCCAGCAGCTTAGGGACCCCCGGAGATACGCAGTATTTT
size: NA; V: TRBV10-3; D: TRBD2; J: TRBJ2-7; CDR3: CAIRSGTSDEQYF; DNA: TGTGCCATCAGATCCGGGACTAGTGACGAGCAGTACTTC
size: NA; V: TRBV2; D: NA; J: TRBJ2-6; CDR3: CASASSGANVLTF; DNA: TGTGCCAGCGCAAGTTCTGGGGCCAACGTCCTGACTTTC
size: NA; V: TRBV6-5; D: NA; J: TRBJ1-2; CDR3: CASSYSSAGFYGYTF; DNA: TGTGCCAGCAGTTACTCGAGTGCAGGGTTCTATGGCTACACCTTC
size: NA; V: TRBV18; D: TRBD2; J: TRBJ2-7; CDR3: CASSRTSGSSYEQYF; DNA: TGTGCCAGCTCCCGAACTAGCGGGAGCTCCTACGAGCAGTACTTC
size: NA; V: TRBV27; D: NA; J: TRBJ2-2; CDR3: CASSLAQSNTGELFF; DNA: TGTGCCAGCAGTTTAGCCCAGTCGAACACCGGGGAGCTGTTTTTT
size: NA; V: TRBV7-3; D: TRBD2; J: TRBJ2-3; CDR3: CASSLGASGPTDTQYF; DNA: TGTGCCAGCAGCTTAGGGGCTAGCGGGCCTACAGATACGCAGTATTTT
size: NA; V: TRBV29-1; D: NA; J: TRBJ2-1; CDR3: CSVERDNEQFF; DNA: TGCAGCGTTGAACGCGATAATGAGCAGTTCTTC
size: NA; V: TRBV28; D: NA; J: TRBJ2-2; CDR3: CASSTLFRMAGELFF; DNA: TGTGCCAGCAGTACGCTCTTCAGGATGGCCGGGGAGCTGTTTTTT
size: NA; V: TRBV2; D: NA; J: TRBJ1-1; CDR3: CASSPTGYTEAFF; DNA: TGTGCCAGCAGCCCGACAGGATACACTGAAGCTTTCTTT
size: NA; V: TRBV7-9; D: NA; J: TRBJ2-3; CDR3: CASSHGQRSSTDTQYF; DNA: TGTGCCAGCAGCCACGGACAGAGGTCAAGCACAGATACGCAGTATTTT
size: NA; V: TRBV4-1; D: NA; J: TRBJ2-1; CDR3: CASGPVRGSHYNEQFF; DNA: TGCGCCAGCGGCCCAGTGAGGGGCAGCCACTACAATGAGCAGTTCTTC
size: NA; V: TRBV7-9; D: TRBD1; J: TRBJ1-1; CDR3: CASSLTGAMNTEAFF; DNA: TGTGCCAGCAGCTTGACAGGGGCAATGAACACTGAAGCTTTCTTT
size: NA; V: TRBV5-1; D: NA; J: TRBJ1-3; CDR3: CASSLGPYGNTIYF; DNA: TGCGCCAGCAGCTTGGGACCCTACGGAAACACCATATATTTT
size: once; V: TRBV6-6; D: NA; J: TRBJ2-7; CDR3: CASSYETSGKEQYF; DNA: TGTGCCAGCAGTTATGAGACTTCTGGGAAAGAGCAGTACTTC
size: NA; V: TRBV4-3; D: NA; J: TRBJ2-6; CDR3: CASSQGIHSGANVLTF; DNA: TGCGCCAGCAGCCAGGGTATTCATTCTGGGGCCAACGTCCTGACTTTC
size: NA; V: TRBV19; D: TRBD2; J: TRBJ2-4; CDR3: CASSPQGLAGELAKNIQYF; DNA: TGTGCCAGTAGCCCCCAGGGGTTAGCGGGAGAACTCGCCAAAAACATTCAGTACTTC
size: NA; V: TRBV18; D: TRBD1; J: TRBJ1-4; CDR3: CASSPLQGANEKLFF; DNA: TGTGCCAGCTCACCACTACAGGGGGCGAATGAAAAACTGTTTTTT
size: once; V: TRBV4-1; D: NA; J: TRBJ1-2; CDR3: CASSQAPHGSQNYGYTF; DNA: TGCGCCAGCAGCCAAGCTCCACACGGGTCCCAAAACTATGGCTACACCTTC